This T cell receptor (beta chain) was obtained from a study of sequential checkpoint blockade in melanoma. CDR3 length: 13 residues. The V end was cut by 6 bases, the J end by 1 base, with 9 bases between. The germline CDR1 and CDR2 sequences are SNHLY and FYNNEI. Regarding treatment: randomized to nivolumab then ipilimumab (arm A) or the reverse (arm B). A few counts support this clone. Sequencing used immunoSEQ multiplex PCR; TCRdb keeps in-frame clones, though not all of them. Among around 13,000 clones listed, roughly 27% were seen once. Sequencing used tumor tissue (inferred from file names), obtained from a patient given nivolumab and ipilimumab in sequence. The sequence came from a human donor with melanoma. The chain links TRBV2 to TRBJ1-1; no clear D gene. Here the CDR3 reads CASSLIQNTEAFF. CDR3 nucleotide sequence: TGTGCCAGCAGCCTAATACAGAACACTGAAGCTTTCTTT. The entire variable domain, with the rest obtained from reference TRBV2 and TRBJ1-1, is as follows: EPEVTQTPSHQVTQMGQEVILRCVPISNHLYFYWYRQILGQKVEFLVSFYNNEISEKSEIFDDQFSVERPDGSNFTLKIRSTKLEDSAMYFCASSLIQNTEAFFGQGTRLTVV.